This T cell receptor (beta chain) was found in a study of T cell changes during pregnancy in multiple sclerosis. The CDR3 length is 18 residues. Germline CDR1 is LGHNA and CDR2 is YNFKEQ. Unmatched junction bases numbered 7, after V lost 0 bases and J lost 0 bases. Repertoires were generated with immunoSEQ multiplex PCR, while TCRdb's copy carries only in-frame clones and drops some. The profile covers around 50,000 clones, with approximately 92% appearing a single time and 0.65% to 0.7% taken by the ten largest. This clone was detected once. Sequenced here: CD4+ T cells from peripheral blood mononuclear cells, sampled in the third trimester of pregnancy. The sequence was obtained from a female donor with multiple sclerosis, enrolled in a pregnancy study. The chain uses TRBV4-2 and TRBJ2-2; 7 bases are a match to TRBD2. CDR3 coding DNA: TGTGCCAGCAGCCAAGACGGAGGTCTAGCGGCGAACACCGGGGAGCTGTTTTTT. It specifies CASSQDGGLAANTGELFF.